Below are 23 T cell receptor beta chains sequenced from a single sample in a study of T cells after yellow fever vaccination (dated by TCRdb to between 2017 and 2020). Libraries were built with 5' RACE. The sequencer was an Illumina HiSeq 2500. TCRdb handled the public reads itself, with Q25 trimming in fastp and clone calling in MiXCR, and kept productive beta chains. Rows matching on CDR3 protein sequence are summarized as one entry with the most common DNA and genes. Recorded for this sample are about 300,000 distinct CDR3 sequences; approximately 7% of them occurred a single time. The ten largest clones take up about 18% of the sample. Sample treatment or condition, as interpreted from the label and publication: live attenuated yellow fever vaccine strain. The specimen comprised PBMCs, sampled more than 40 days after the first yellow fever vaccination. These receptors all come from a man between 18 and 29 years old who received the YFV17D yellow fever vaccine.

This clonotype was recorded at least ten times. This chain uses TRBV13 with TRBJ2-5, with 11 bases aligning to TRBD2. The CDR3 has 14 residues. Germline values: CDR1 PRHDT, CDR2 FYEKMQ (reference sequence). The trim removed 6 bases at V and 5 bases at J, leaving 5 bases unmatched. This CDR3 reads CASSSGGAGETQYF. As DNA, the CDR3 is TGTGCCAGCAGTAGCGGGGGGGCCGGCGAGACCCAGTACTTC.

The chain links TRBV18 to TRBJ2-3; the D gene could be TRBD1 or TRBD2 (6 bases each). Trimming took off 6 bases at V and 4 bases at J, with 17 bases between the two ends. Germline V lookup: CDR1 KGHSH, CDR2 LQKENI. CDR3 length: 15 amino acids. CDR3 amino acids: CASSLLGGSADTQYF. The CDR3 nucleotides read TGTGCCAGCTCCCTCCTGGGGGGCTCCGCAGATACGCAGTATTTT.

In this sample, this clonotype turned up many times. The V gene is TRBV27, the J gene TRBJ2-7; 8 bases agree with TRBD1. The CDR3 spans 13 residues. The V gene end was trimmed by 4 bases and the J gene end by 2 bases; junction bases not matched to a gene: 1. In germline, CDR1 is MNHEY, CDR2 SMNVEV (reference sequence). The chain's CDR3 is CASSSTGAYEQYF. CDR3 nucleotide sequence: TGTGCCAGCAGTTCGACAGGGGCCTACGAGCAGTACTTC.

This clonotype was seen repeatedly, ten times or more. V and J are TRBV5-6 and TRBJ2-1; the D is unclear. V shed 4 bases and J shed 2 bases, with 7 bases lying between them. The CDR3 runs 13 residues. CDR1 SGHDT and CDR2 YYEEEE come from the germline V gene. The CDR3 reads CASSPVAYNEQFF. The CDR3 region has the DNA TGTGCCAGCAGCCCAGTGGCCTACAATGAGCAGTTCTTC.

This clonotype was observed a few times. V is TRBV6-2 or TRBV6-3 and J is TRBJ2-3; D unresolved. The CDR3 length is 14 residues. Trimming shortened V by 0 bases and J by 3 bases, and 7 bases separated the two germline ends. Germline values: CDR1 MNHEY, CDR2 SVGEGT. The CDR3 is CASSYSTGTDTQYF. The CDR3 region has the DNA TGTGCCAGCAGTTACTCGACCGGTACAGATACGCAGTATTTT.

In its sample, this clonotype was seen a few times. The rearrangement links TRBV5-1 to TRBJ1-2, with D perhaps matching TRBD1 (5 bases). The V end was cut by 0 bases, the J end by 0 bases, with 18 bases between. The CDR3 has 18 residues. Germline CDR1 SGHRS, CDR2 YFSETQ. This chain's CDR3 is CASSLAGPSPPANYGYTF. The CDR3 coding sequence is TGCGCCAGCAGCTTGGCGGGGCCCTCGCCCCCGGCTAACTATGGCTACACCTTC.

The table lists this clonotype with many counts. The chain combines TRBV7-2 with TRBJ2-3; D possibly corresponds to TRBD2 (6 bases). CDR3 length: 13 amino acids. The V gene's germline CDR1 is SGHTA and CDR2 FQGNSA. Trimming pared 3 bases from V and 11 bases from J, leaving 15 bases between. The CDR3 here is CASSFLGTYQQYF. CDR3 nucleotides: TGTGCCAGCAGCTTTCTCGGGACTTATCAGCAGTATTTT.

This clonotype was detected a few times. The chain links TRBV6-5 to TRBJ1-4; perhaps TRBD1 as D (5 bases). The CDR3 has 11 residues. Trimming pared 6 bases from V and 8 bases from J, leaving 7 bases between. The V gene's germline CDR1 is MNHEY and CDR2 SVGAGI. CDR3 bases: TGTGCCAGCAGGGCAGGGGAAAAACTGTTTTTT. It specifies CASRAGEKLFF.

The genes are TRBV6-1 and TRBJ1-1, with 7 bases fitting TRBD1. After removal of 6 bases from V and 5 bases from J, the junction contained 9 bases not matched to a gene. From germline, CDR1 is MNHNS and CDR2 SASEGT. The CDR3 length is 14 residues. CDR3 sequence reads: CASRRQGGETEAFF. The DNA of the CDR3 is TGTGCCAGCAGGCGACAGGGAGGGGAGACTGAAGCTTTCTTT.

This clonotype has just a few counts. This sequence joins TRBV20-1 and TRBJ2-7, with 7 bases fitting TRBD2. V lost 6 bases to trimming and J lost 6 bases; unmatched junction nucleotides: 11. The germline gives CDR1 DFQATT, CDR2 SNEGSKA (reference sequence). The CDR3 has 13 amino acids. CDR3 loop: CSAGTTPRAEQYF. DNA of the CDR3: TGCAGTGCCGGGACTACCCCCCGTGCCGAGCAGTACTTC.

J is TRBJ1-2 and V is TRBV6-1, with D possibly being TRBD1 (5 bases). Germline-derived CDR1 and CDR2 are MNHNS and SASEGT. The V and J ends lost 5 bases and 3 bases respectively, with 13 bases between them. CDR3 size: 14 residues. The CDR3 DNA follows: TGTGCCAGCAGTACCCAAAGCAGGGACTATGGCTACACCTTC. It translates to CASSTQSRDYGYTF.

This clonotype appeared a few times. The chain joins TRBV5-1 to TRBJ2-3, with D possibly matching TRBD1 (6 bases). The CDR3 covers 14 residues. CDR1 is SGHRS, CDR2 YFSETQ, per germline. V was trimmed by 4 bases and J by 5 bases, leaving 14 bases between them. The DNA for the CDR3 is TGCGCCAGCAGCACCGGACAGCCTTTAGATACGCAGTATTTT. Protein: CASSTGQPLDTQYF.

This clonotype was picked up a small number of times. V and J are TRBV21-1 and TRBJ1-1. TRBV21-1 is designated a pseudogene. CDR3 length equals 15 residues. Here the CDR3 reads CASSKVGRENTEAFF. As DNA, the CDR3 is TGTGCCAGCAGCAAAGTCGGGAGGGAGAACACTGAAGCTTTCTTT.

V and J are TRBV5-1 and TRBJ2-2; 9 bases line up with TRBD1. Per germline, CDR1 SGHRS and CDR2 YFSETQ. J lost 7 bases, V lost 6 bases, and 7 bases had no gene match. CDR3 length equals 14 residues. The CDR3 nucleotides read TGCGCCAGCACGGGACAGGGAATGGTCGGGGAGCTGTTTTTT. This gives the protein CASTGQGMVGELFF.

This clonotype was observed at least ten times. CDR3 region: CASSPQGRNTEAFF. Here the CDR3 DNA reads TGTGCCAGCAGCCCCCAGGGGCGGAACACTGAAGCTTTCTTT. The chain uses TRBV7-3 and TRBJ1-1, with D perhaps matching TRBD1 (6 bases). V was clipped by 5 bases and J by 1 base, with 11 bases between them. Germline assignment: CDR1 SGHTA and CDR2 FQGTGA. CDR3 length equals 14 residues.

The CDR3 DNA reads as TGCAGTGCATCGGCCACACTTACCGAGACTGAAGCTTTCTTT. This codes for CSASATLTETEAFF. The chain joins TRBV20-1 to TRBJ1-1; D is undetermined. The CDR3 has 14 residues. In germline, CDR1 is DFQATT, CDR2 SNEGSKA (reference sequence). V was shortened by 6 bases and J by 5 bases, with 19 bases between the two germline ends.

The V gene is TRBV20-1, the J gene TRBJ2-1; D gene uncertain. CDR1 and CDR2 from the germline V gene are DFQATT and SNEGSKA (reference sequence). The CDR3 sequence is 13 residues long. Trimming pared 0 bases from V and 0 bases from J, leaving 3 bases between. The CDR3 DNA reads TGCAGTGCTAGAGATCCCTCCTACAATGAGCAGTTCTTC. It translates to CSARDPSYNEQFF.

The chain couples TRBV9 to TRBJ2-5, with 13 bases matching TRBD2. Germline V gives CDR1 SGDLS, CDR2 YYNGEE. J gave up 5 bases and V 0 bases, and 7 bases lay outside the gene matches. The CDR3 is 17 amino acids. The CDR3 coding sequence is TGTGCCAGCAGCGTAGGACTAGCGGGGGGCCCTAGGGAGACCCAGTACTTC. It codes for CASSVGLAGGPRETQYF.

This clonotype showed up just a few times. CDR3 DNA sequence: TGTGCCAGCAGCTCCGGACGGTACCAAGAGACCCAGTACTTC. Translation: CASSSGRYQETQYF. The chain carries TRBV7-2 and TRBJ2-5, with D unclear. The CDR3 length is 14 residues. CDR1 is SGHTA, CDR2 FQGNSA, per germline. Trimming took 4 bases from V and 0 from J, leaving 9 bases between them.

The chain employs TRBV25-1 and TRBJ2-7; D tentatively reads TRBD1 or TRBD2 (5 bases each). The CDR3 has 18 amino acids. Trimming removed 0 bases at V and 6 bases at J, with 24 bases between. CDR1 is MGHDK and CDR2 is SYGVNS in the germline V gene. CDR3 bases: TGTGCCAGCAGTGAATATGAGGGGTTTAGGAGGTCGTCCAGCGAGCAGTACGTC. This translates into CASSEYEGFRRSSSEQYV.

The J gene is TRBJ2-2, the V gene TRBV6-1; tentatively, D is TRBD2 (6 bases). The CDR3 length is 14 residues. Trimming pared 6 bases from V and 8 bases from J, leaving 16 bases between. Germline V CDR1 and CDR2: MNHNS, SASEGT. This CDR3 is CASSPWAEGGELFF. The CDR3 nucleotides read TGTGCCAGCAGCCCTTGGGCGGAGGGTGGGGAGCTGTTTTTT.

At least ten counts were recorded for this clonotype. The chain links TRBV4-3 to TRBJ2-6; 9 nucleotides match TRBD2. CDR1 and CDR2 (germline): LGHNA, YSLEER. The CDR3 is made up of 18 amino acids. V dropped 1 base and J dropped 2; count of bases not matched to a gene: 6. The CDR3 loop is CASSQVIAGATGANVLTF. CDR3 bases: TGCGCCAGCAGCCAAGTCATAGCGGGGGCTACTGGGGCCAACGTCCTGACTTTC.

This clonotype has at least ten counts. V and J are TRBV5-1 and TRBJ1-2, with a possible D match to TRBD1 (5 bases). The CDR3 runs 17 residues. V lost 1 base and J lost 8, with 24 bases in between. Per the germline V gene, CDR1 is SGHRS and CDR2 is YFSETQ. CDR3 nucleotides: TGCGCCAGCAGCTTGACGGCTTGGGGTACGGGGGACCCCGGCTACACCTTC. Residues: CASSLTAWGTGDPGYTF. The complete variable domain, with remaining parts taken from reference TRBV5-1 and TRBJ1-2, reads KAGVTQTPRYLIKTRGQQVTLSCSPISGHRSVSWYQQTPGQGLQFLFEYFSETQRNKGNFPGRFSGRQFSNSRSEMNVSTLELGDSALYLCASSLTAWGTGDPGYTFGSGTRLTVV.